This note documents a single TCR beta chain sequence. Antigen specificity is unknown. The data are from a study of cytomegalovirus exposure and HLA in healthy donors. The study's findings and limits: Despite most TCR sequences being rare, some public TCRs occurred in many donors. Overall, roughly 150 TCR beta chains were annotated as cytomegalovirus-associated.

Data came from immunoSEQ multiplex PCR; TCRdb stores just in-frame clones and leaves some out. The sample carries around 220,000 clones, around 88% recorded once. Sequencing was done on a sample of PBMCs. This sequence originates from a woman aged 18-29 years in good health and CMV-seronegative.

CDR3: CASSLAGIKNQPQHF. As DNA, the CDR3 is TGTGCCAGCAGTTTGGCAGGGATTAAAAATCAGCCCCAGCATTTT. J is TRBJ1-5 and V is TRBV28; a possible D gene is TRBD1 (5 bases). The CDR3 extends over 15 amino acids. Germline CDR1 MDHEN, CDR2 SYDVKM. Trimming cost V 3 bases and J 4 bases, with 13 bases left between them.